These 8 T cell receptor beta chains were all obtained from the same sample, sequenced in a study of blood T cell repertoires in COVID-19. Profiled with immunoSEQ multiplex PCR; TCRdb holds only in-frame clones, not every one. The table has under 85,000 clones, approximately 85% seen once. Material for sequencing was peripheral blood. The receptors originated from a man aged 70 or older with acute or convalescent COVID-19.

This clone has more than one count but fewer than ten. This sequence joins TRBV10-1 and TRBJ1-2; D gene unclear. Trimming shortened V by 6 bases and J by 7 bases, and 18 bases separated the two germline ends. The CDR3 is 14 amino acids. CDR1 is WNHNN, CDR2 SYGVQD, per germline (reference sequence). The CDR3: CASSATRSPSGYTF. As DNA, the CDR3 is TGCGCCAGCAGCGCAACGAGAAGCCCCTCTGGCTACACCTTC.

The chain links TRBV5-6 to TRBJ1-2; D is ambiguous. Trimming cost V 2 bases and J 4 bases, with 12 bases left between them. This CDR3 is built from 14 residues. CDR1 SGHDT and CDR2 YYEEEE come from the germline V gene. The CDR3 sequence is CASSLSYFSYGYTF. In nucleotides, the CDR3 is TGTGCCAGCAGCTTATCTTATTTTAGCTATGGCTACACCTTC. Full variable domain (remainder filled in from reference TRBV5-6 and TRBJ1-2): DAGVTQSPTHLIKTRGQQVTLRCSPKSGHDTVSWYQQALGQGPQFIFQYYEEEERQRGNFPDRFSGHQFPNYSSELNVNALLLGDSALYLCASSLSYFSYGYTFGSGTRLTVV.

This chain uses TRBV15 with TRBJ1-1; no clear D gene. This CDR3 spans 15 amino acids. Germline V gene lookup returns CDR1 LNHNV and CDR2 YYDKDF (reference sequence). The ends were cut back, 1 base at V and 6 bases at J, with 15 bases in the middle. The CDR3 DNA follows: TGTGCCACCAGCAGAGGTTCGGCAGGTTCGGCTGAAGCTTTCTTT. This sequence encodes CATSRGSAGSAEAFF. Full variable domain (rest looked up from reference TRBV15 and TRBJ1-1): DAMVIQNPRYQVTQFGKPVTLSCSQTLNHNVMYWYQQKSSQAPKLLFHYYDKDFNNEADTPDNFQSRRPNTSFCFLDIRSPGLGDTAMYLCATSRGSAGSAEAFFGQGTRLTVV.

The chain joins TRBV13 to TRBJ1-2, with 9 bases aligning to TRBD1. CDR1 is PRHDT, CDR2 FYEKMQ, per germline (reference sequence). The trim removed 5 bases at V and 14 bases at J, leaving 9 bases unmatched. The CDR3 loop spans 12 amino acids. DNA for the CDR3: TGTGCCAGCAGCACCGGGACAGGGCTACTGACCTTC. This codes for CASSTGTGLLTF.

This clone showed up just once. The chain recombines TRBV14 with TRBJ1-5; no reliable D call. CDR1 is SGHDN and CDR2 is FVKESK in the germline V gene. Between the trimmed V and J ends, which lost 3 bases and 9 bases, there was a span of 3 bases. This CDR3 spans 10 amino acids. CDR3 sequence reads: CASSQRPQHF. The CDR3 bases are TGTGCCAGCAGCCAGCGGCCCCAGCATTTT.

The chain couples TRBV4-3 to TRBJ1-6; D ambiguous. The CDR3 contains 15 residues. With 0 bases removed from V and 10 bases from J, the gap between germline ends came to 13 bases. Germline lookup yields CDR1 LGHNA and CDR2 YSLEER. CDR3 sequence reads: CASSQEYGGFSPLHF. CDR3 DNA sequence: TGCGCCAGCAGCCAAGAGTATGGAGGATTCTCACCCCTCCACTTT.

This chain links TRBV5-1 with TRBJ1-1, with D perhaps matching TRBD1 (6 bases). The CDR3 is made up of 16 amino acids. V was cut by 0 bases and J by 7 bases, with 19 bases left in between. Germline CDR1 is SGHRS and CDR2 is YFSETQ. This chain's CDR3 is CASSLGWTDGYDEAFF. The DNA for the CDR3 is TGCGCCAGCAGCTTGGGTTGGACAGATGGGTACGATGAAGCTTTCTTT.

J is TRBJ2-3 and V is TRBV19, with 7 nucleotides matching TRBD1. The germline gives CDR1 LNHDA, CDR2 SQIVND (reference sequence). Trimming took 6 bases from V and 7 from J; bases not matched to a gene: 13. The CDR3 loop spans 15 amino acids. CDR3 in amino acids: CASSRASTGDNTQYF. In DNA form, the CDR3 reads TGTGCCAGTAGCCGAGCTAGTACAGGGGACAATACGCAGTATTTT.